What follows are 27 T cell receptor beta chains derived from one specimen sequenced in a study of long-term antiretroviral therapy in people with HIV. The assay, immunoSEQ v3.0, was run at survey level. This table comes from immunoSEQ multiplex PCR, and its TCRdb copy is limited to in-frame clones, with some not included. The data show roughly 30,000 clones, approximately 95% seen once. Sequenced material: unsorted PBMCs, taken 5.3 years after starting antiretroviral therapy. These receptors all stem from a man aged 50 or older with HIV.

The gene calls are TRBV19 and TRBJ2-3; no clear D gene. Germline lookup yields CDR1 LNHDA and CDR2 SQIVND (reference sequence). Trimming took 5 bases from V and 4 from J, leaving 13 bases between them. The CDR3 contains 14 residues. In DNA, the CDR3 is TGTGCCAGTAGTTTTAGACGGGTCCCAGATACGCAGTATTTT. It codes for CASSFRRVPDTQYF.

The CDR3 region has the DNA TGTGCCAGCAGCAAATTCCTAACGTGGGATACGCAGTATTTT. Translated, it gives CASSKFLTWDTQYF. The genes are TRBV21-1 and TRBJ2-3; the D segment call TRBD2 is taken from the table without a DNA check. TRBV21-1 is flagged as a pseudogene. The length of the CDR3 is 14 residues.

The rearrangement links TRBV5-1 to TRBJ2-3; 8 positions agree with TRBD2. The ends lost 3 bases at V and 2 bases at J; junction bases unmatched: 2. The CDR3 sequence is 14 residues long. Germline values: CDR1 SGHRS, CDR2 YFSETQ. The CDR3 DNA reads TGCGCCAGCAGCTCCGGGGGGGCCACAGATACGCAGTATTTT. Translating it yields CASSSGGATDTQYF.

The chain couples TRBV2 to TRBJ2-3; 12 nucleotides align to TRBD1. Per the germline V gene, CDR1 is SNHLY and CDR2 is FYNNEI. J was trimmed by 6 bases and V by 11 bases; bases with no gene match: 6. The CDR3 contains 13 residues. The CDR3 reads CAVGTGGWDTQYF. The CDR3 DNA is TGTGCCGTTGGGACAGGGGGCTGGGATACGCAGTATTTT.

In this sample, this clone turned up once. The chain uses TRBV28 and TRBJ1-2; no reliable D call. CDR3 length: 13 amino acids. The V gene lost 5 bases and the J gene lost 5 bases, with 12 bases spanning the gap. Germline V gene sequence: CDR1 MDHEN, CDR2 SYDVKM. The CDR3 DNA is TGTGCCAGCAGTCCTCCTGACGGTTATGGCTACACCTTC. Its protein product is CASSPPDGYGYTF.

V and J are TRBV14 and TRBJ1-2; no clear D gene. Trimming shortened V by 1 base and J by 5 bases, and 8 bases separated the two germline ends. The CDR3 runs to 13 residues. Germline CDR1 is SGHDN and CDR2 is FVKESK. Written as DNA, the CDR3 is TGTGCCAGCAGCCAAGGATACAGATATGGCTACACCTTC. Amino acid sequence: CASSQGYRYGYTF.

This clone was observed once. This sequence joins TRBV5-1 and TRBJ2-7; D remains unclear. Between the trimmed V and J ends, which lost 1 base and 3 bases, there was a span of 5 bases. Germline-derived CDR1 and CDR2 are SGHRS and YFSETQ. This CDR3 is built from 12 residues. Written as DNA, the CDR3 is TGCGCCAGCAGCTTGACCAGCTACGAGCAGTACTTC. This codes for CASSLTSYEQYF.

This clone was detected only once. V is TRBV4-2 and J is TRBJ2-1; the D call may be TRBD1 or TRBD2 (7 bases each). V lost 2 bases to trimming and J lost 9 bases, with 14 bases between them. CDR1 and CDR2 (germline): LGHNA, YNFKEQ. This CDR3 is built from 14 residues. CDR3 coding DNA: TGTGCCAGCAGCCAAAGCCCAGGGGGGGCTGAGCAGTTCTTC. It translates to CASSQSPGGAEQFF.

The chain has TRBV7-2 and TRBJ2-7, with D perhaps given as TRBD1 or TRBD2 (6 bases each). V was cut by 5 bases and J by 2 bases, with 16 bases left in between. Per germline, CDR1 SGHTA and CDR2 FQGNSA. This CDR3 comprises 15 residues. CDR3 bases: TGTGCCAGCAGCATAGTTCCCGGGGGCCCCTACGAGCAGTACTTC. This sequence encodes CASSIVPGGPYEQYF.

J is TRBJ2-7 and V is TRBV11-2; TRBD1 matches at 7 bases. The ends lost 5 bases at V and 3 bases at J; junction bases unmatched: 7. The CDR3 is made up of 14 amino acids. The germline gives CDR1 SGHAT, CDR2 FQNNGV. The CDR3 reads CASSPYQGDYEQYF. The CDR3 nucleotides are TGTGCCAGCAGCCCATACCAGGGGGACTACGAGCAGTACTTC.

The chain couples TRBV11-2 to TRBJ1-4; D ambiguous. V gave up 6 bases and J gave up 2 bases, with 16 bases separating them. The CDR3 extends over 16 amino acids. Looked up from germline, CDR1 is SGHAT and CDR2 is FQNNGV. CDR3: CASSLWETPTNEKLFF. CDR3 DNA: TGTGCCAGCAGTTTATGGGAGACACCGACTAATGAAAAACTGTTTTTT.

This chain connects TRBV19 to TRBJ2-5; 7 bases fit TRBD2. J gave up 0 bases and V 3 bases, and 7 bases lay outside the gene matches. The CDR3 length is 16 residues. Germline loops: CDR1 LNHDA, CDR2 SQIVND (reference sequence). The CDR3 nucleotides read TGTGCCAGTAGTATGGGAGGGTTCAAGTACCAAGAGACCCAGTACTTC. Its protein product is CASSMGGFKYQETQYF.

CDR3 nucleotides: TGCGCCAGCAGCCTGGACAGGGGAGGTTCACCCCTCCACTTT. Protein product: CASSLDRGGSPLHF. The chain carries TRBV5-1 and TRBJ1-6, with 9 bases that match TRBD1. This CDR3 has 14 residues. Unmatched junction bases numbered 5, after V lost 4 bases and J lost 9 bases. Per the germline V gene, CDR1 is SGHRS and CDR2 is YFSETQ.

This chain uses TRBV11-2 with TRBJ1-4, with 9 bases that match TRBD1. V lost 0 bases to trimming and J lost 5 bases; unmatched junction nucleotides: 4. CDR1 and CDR2 from the germline V gene are SGHAT and FQNNGV. CDR3 length: 16 amino acids. Here the CDR3 DNA reads TGTGCCAGCAGCTTAGACCCGGGACAGGGAAATGAAAAACTGTTTTTT. Its protein is CASSLDPGQGNEKLFF.

V gene TRBV7-3 combines with J gene TRBJ2-3; TRBD2 matches at 8 bases. Germline-derived CDR1 and CDR2 are SGHTA and FQGTGA. The CDR3 has 15 amino acids. With V trimmed by 4 bases and J by 2 bases, 5 bases remained unmatched. The CDR3: CASSSSSGFTDTQYF. The CDR3 DNA follows: TGTGCCAGCAGCTCCTCTAGCGGGTTCACAGATACGCAGTATTTT. Variable domain in full (rest from reference TRBV7-3 and TRBJ2-3): GAGVSQTPSNKVTEKGKYVELRCDPISGHTALYWYRQSLGQGPEFLIYFQGTGAADDSGLPNDRFFAVRPEGSVSTLKIQRTERGDSAVYLCASSSSSGFTDTQYFGPGTRLTVL.

The chain employs TRBV6-5 and TRBJ2-3; the match to TRBD2 covers 7 bases. Per the germline V gene, CDR1 is MNHEY and CDR2 is SVGAGI. With 5 bases clipped from V and 3 bases from J, the junction kept 5 bases outside the gene matches. CDR3 length: 14 amino acids. This CDR3 is CASSRDYQTDTQYF. The CDR3 DNA sequence: TGTGCCAGCAGTCGGGACTACCAGACAGATACGCAGTATTTT.

CDR3 sequence: CASSFGQGSYNSPLHF. The CDR3 region has the DNA TGTGCCAGCAGTTTCGGACAGGGCTCCTATAATTCACCCCTCCACTTT. The J gene is TRBJ1-6, the V gene TRBV6-5; TRBD1 aligns across 8 bases. Germline loops: CDR1 MNHEY, CDR2 SVGAGI. The CDR3 loop spans 16 amino acids. Germline trimming cut 4 bases from V and 0 bases from J; bases unmatched to any gene: 2.

The gene calls are TRBV9 and TRBJ1-1; no clear D gene. Between the trimmed V and J ends, which lost 2 bases and 6 bases, there was a span of 11 bases. The germline V gene has CDR1 SGDLS and CDR2 YYNGEE. The CDR3 sequence is 13 residues long. In DNA, the CDR3 is TGTGCCAGCAGCGTGAGCTGGAGGGCTGAAGCTTTCTTT. This codes for CASSVSWRAEAFF.

This clone was counted once. This chain connects TRBV4-3 to TRBJ1-4; the D gene is possibly TRBD1 (5 bases). This CDR3 has 15 amino acids. V was clipped by 3 bases and J by 4 bases, with 12 bases between them. CDR1 LGHNA and CDR2 YSLEER come from the germline V gene. In nucleotides, the CDR3 is TGCGCCAGCAGCCATGACAGTGGAGGTAATGAAAAACTGTTTTTT. It translates to CASSHDSGGNEKLFF.

The gene calls are TRBV5-1 and TRBJ1-3; D possibly corresponds to TRBD1 (6 bases). In germline, CDR1 is SGHRS, CDR2 YFSETQ. The CDR3 is 16 amino acids. V dropped 3 bases and J dropped 0 bases, with 13 bases sitting between them. The DNA of the CDR3 is TGCGCCAGCAGCTGGGGACAAATGAGCTCTGGAAACACCATATATTTT. It is translated as CASSWGQMSSGNTIYF.

The rearrangement uses TRBV4-1 and TRBJ2-7; the D gene is possibly TRBD1 (6 bases). Germline V lookup: CDR1 MGHRA, CDR2 YSYEKL. The germline V and J ends were trimmed by 3 bases and 2 bases, with 17 bases remaining between them. This CDR3 spans 16 amino acids. CDR3 sequence: CASSQIRDIGTYEQYF. Here the CDR3 DNA reads TGCGCCAGCAGCCAGATCCGGGACATTGGAACCTACGAGCAGTACTTC.

The rearrangement joins TRBV10-3 to TRBJ1-1; no definite D call. The germline gives CDR1 ENHRY, CDR2 SYGVKD. The V end was cut by 4 bases, the J end by 4 bases, with 16 bases between. There are 15 residues in the CDR3. The CDR3, as DNA: TGTGCCATCAGTGCGAAACTTGGGGAAGGCACTGAAGCTTTCTTT. Translation gives CAISAKLGEGTEAFF.

The chain links TRBV5-6 to TRBJ2-5; D gene ambiguous. Gene TRBJ2-7 matches the end of the DNA better, so the J call may be wrong. The CDR3 is made up of 14 amino acids. Germline V gene data show CDR1 as SGHDT and CDR2 as YYEEEE. CDR3 amino acids: CASSLWQNTYEQYF. CDR3 DNA sequence: TGTGCCAGCAGCTTGTGGCAGAACACCTACGAGCAGTACTTC.

V gene TRBV7-8 combines with J gene TRBJ2-1; D possibly matches TRBD1 or TRBD2 (5 bases each). The CDR3 runs to 12 residues. Germline CDR1 reads SGHVS; CDR2 reads FQNEAQ. Trimming pared 8 bases from V and 4 bases from J, leaving 9 bases between. The CDR3 DNA follows: TGTGCCAGCGGGACGGCTTACAATGAGCAGTTCTTC. Its translation: CASGTAYNEQFF.

The CDR3 sequence is CASSRTGIRYGYTF. The CDR3 bases are TGTGCCAGCTCAAGAACAGGGATCCGGTATGGCTACACCTTC. The J gene is TRBJ1-2, the V gene TRBV18; a weak D match, TRBD1 (6 bases). This CDR3 region has 14 residues. Germline V gene data show CDR1 as KGHSH and CDR2 as LQKENI. The V end lost 5 bases, the J end lost 5 bases, and 15 bases lay between the germline ends.

This clone was detected only once. The genes are TRBV5-1 and TRBJ2-2, with D tentatively TRBD1 (6 bases). Trimming removed 4 bases from V and 2 bases from J, with 18 bases in between. CDR1 is SGHRS, CDR2 YFSETQ, per germline. CDR3 length equals 17 residues. The CDR3 loop is CASSPKPGALNTGELFF. As DNA, the CDR3 is TGCGCCAGCAGCCCGAAACCAGGGGCTCTAAACACCGGGGAGCTGTTTTTT.

This CDR3 is CASSYSATSENIQYF. CDR3 coding DNA: TGTGCCAGCAGTTACTCGGCGACTAGCGAAAACATTCAGTACTTC. The genes are TRBV6-6 and TRBJ2-4, with 8 positions matching TRBD2. The V gene end was trimmed by 0 bases and the J gene end by 5 bases; junction bases not matched to a gene: 3. CDR1 is MNHNY and CDR2 is SVGAGI in the germline V gene (reference sequence). This CDR3 region has 15 residues.